A selection of T cell receptor beta chains follows, all from one sample in a study of blood T cells in healthy people across ages. TCRdb independently ran MiXCR on the 5' RACE reads; one entry per CDR3 protein. The top ten clones hold roughly 8.2% of a sample with some 1.5 million distinct CDR3 sequences, about 28% of them seen once. Specimen: blood. The receptors were sampled from a woman aged 30 to 39 in good health. Each CDR3 is given with its conserved first and last residue. A D gene is named only where the DNA matches it firmly. Size tells how often a clone was seen (once, few, many) or the class of an expanded clone, and some rows leave it out.

j_gene,v_gene,d_gene,abundance,len,CDR3nt,CDR3aa
TRBJ1-2,TRBV3-1,TRBD1,.,15,TGTGCCAGCAGCCAACCGGGACAGGTCACAGTTGGCTACACCTTC,CASSQPGQVTVGYTF
TRBJ2-7,TRBV20-1,TRBD1,.,15,TGCAGTGCTGCCCCGCTTCGGACAGGGGACGACGAGCAGTACTTC,CSAAPLRTGDDEQYF
TRBJ2-5,TRBV18,.,.,13,TGTGCCAGCTCCAATAGCGGAGTCGGGACCCAGTACTTC,CASSNSGVGTQYF
TRBJ2-4,TRBV12-3/TRBV12-4,.,many,14,TGTGCCAGCAGTTTTCAGGGCAACGTAAACATTCAGTACTTC,CASSFQGNVNIQYF
TRBJ2-5,TRBV7-2,.,few,14,TGTGCCAGCAGCAATTACGGGGGGCGAGAGACCCAGTACTTC,CASSNYGGRETQYF
TRBJ2-3,TRBV9,.,few,15,TGTGCCAGCAGCGTGGACACCGGACGGACAGATACGCAGTATTTT,CASSVDTGRTDTQYF
TRBJ1-5,TRBV7-2,.,.,12,TGTGCCAGCACAGAAGGTAATCAGCCCCAGCATTTT,CASTEGNQPQHF
TRBJ2-7,TRBV6-5,.,few,14,TGTGCCAGCAGTTACGTTCGGCAGACCTACGAGCAGTACTTC,CASSYVRQTYEQYF
TRBJ1-1,TRBV29-1,TRBD1,.,14,TGCAGCGTTTCGACAGGGGGCGCGGGGACTGAAGCTTTCTTT,CSVSTGGAGTEAFF
TRBJ2-7,TRBV7-6,.,.,13,TGTGCCAGCACCAACGAGGTGGGTTACGAGCAGTACTTC,CASTNEVGYEQYF
TRBJ1-1,TRBV12-3/TRBV12-4,.,many,13,TGTGCCAGCAGCCTCCAGTTGAACACTGAAGCTTTCTTT,CASSLQLNTEAFF
TRBJ2-7,TRBV30,.,.,14,TGTGCCTGGAGTGTGGGGGGGCTCCTTACCGAGCAGTACTTC,CAWSVGGLLTEQYF
TRBJ2-7,TRBV28,.,few,11,TGTGCCAGGACGTATACCTACGAGCAGTACTTC,CARTYTYEQYF
TRBJ2-5,TRBV20-1,.,few,12,TGCAGTGCCGAGACTCTCGGGGAGACCCAGTACTTC,CSAETLGETQYF
TRBJ2-3,TRBV6-6,.,.,13,TGTGCCAGCAGTGGATCTAGACTCGGGCTGCAGTATTTT,CASSGSRLGLQYF
TRBJ2-5,TRBV20-1,.,.,13,TGCAGTGCTAGAGGGTCCGTGGGAGAGACCCAGTACTTC,CSARGSVGETQYF
TRBJ2-5,TRBV5-4,TRBD1,few,14,TGTGCCAGCAGCTTAAGAGGACAGGCGTTATCCCAGTACTTC,CASSLRGQALSQYF
TRBJ1-1,TRBV5-1,.,.,12,TGCGCCAGCAGCTTGAGGGGGGGGAAAGCTTTCTTT,CASSLRGGKAFF
TRBJ2-4,TRBV13,TRBD2,.,16,TGTGCCAGCAGCTACTCAGGACTAGCGGACTACAATGAGCAGTACTTC,CASSYSGLADYNEQYF
TRBJ2-5,TRBV6-5,TRBD1,many,13,TGTGCCACCACCTCGACAGGGAAAGAGACCCAGTACTTC,CATTSTGKETQYF
TRBJ1-5,TRBV4-1,.,.,16,TGCGCCAGCAGCCCCCGCCAGGAGAGGCTCAATCAGCCCCAGCATTTT,CASSPRQERLNQPQHF
TRBJ2-7,TRBV6-1,.,.,15,TGTGCCAGCAGTGAAGGGCCGTTCGGTGGATACGAGCAGTACTTC,CASSEGPFGGYEQYF
TRBJ2-1,TRBV18,.,.,14,TGTGCCAGCTTCCCACTGTGCTCCTACAATGAGCAGTTCTTC,CASFPLCSYNEQFF
TRBJ2-1,TRBV5-1,TRBD2,few,17,TGCGCCAGCAGCTTGGTATCTAGCGGGGGACTATACAATGAGCAGTTCTTC,CASSLVSSGGLYNEQFF
TRBJ1-2,TRBV12-3/TRBV12-4,.,.,18,TGTGCCAGCAGGGGGACCGACCTTCCCGTGCCCCTGGACTATGGCTACACCTTC,CASRGTDLPVPLDYGYTF
TRBJ2-1,TRBV30,.,.,11,TGTGCCTGGAGTGTACCAGTAGGGCAGTTCTTC,CAWSVPVGQFF
TRBJ2-7,TRBV27,.,many,14,TGTGCCAGCACCTGGCGCAGGGGAAGCCACGAGCAGTACTTC,CASTWRRGSHEQYF
TRBJ1-2,TRBV5-4,TRBD1,.,15,TGTGCCAGCAGCCCGCCCCAGGGACAGGGCGGTGGCTACACCTTC,CASSPPQGQGGGYTF
TRBJ1-5,TRBV30,.,.,13,TGTGCCTGCTCCCAAGGGGGAGTACAGCCCCAGCATTTT,CACSQGGVQPQHF
TRBJ2-7,TRBV18,TRBD1,many,14,TGTGCCAGCTCACCTGGGGGACAGGGCCACGAGCAGTACTTC,CASSPGGQGHEQYF
TRBJ2-7,TRBV12-3/TRBV12-4,TRBD1,many,13,TGTGCCAGCGCAGACAGGGTTGGGGACGAGCAGTACTTC,CASADRVGDEQYF
TRBJ2-1,TRBV5-5,TRBD1,many,16,TGTGCCAGCAGCTTGGGAGTAGGGGGCGCGTACAATGAGCAGTTCTTC,CASSLGVGGAYNEQFF
TRBJ2-7,TRBV12-3/TRBV12-4,.,.,14,TGTGCCAGCAGTAAACGCCAGTCCCCCTACGAGCAGTACTTC,CASSKRQSPYEQYF
TRBJ2-5,TRBV7-2,.,.,13,TGTGCCAGCAGCCCCTCGTGGGAGCATACCCAGTACTTC,CASSPSWEHTQYF
TRBJ2-1,TRBV2,TRBD2,.,16,TGTGCCAGCTTCGACCGGACTAGCGGGAGTCCGCATGAGCAGTTCTTC,CASFDRTSGSPHEQFF
TRBJ2-2,TRBV12-3/TRBV12-4,TRBD2,.,16,TGTGCCAGCAGTTTTGCTAGCGGGAGTCGGGCCGGGGAGCTGTTTTTT,CASSFASGSRAGELFF
TRBJ1-1,TRBV11-2,.,.,14,TGTGCCAGCAGCCGCGGGGCTTCAAGCACTGAAGCTTTCTTT,CASSRGASSTEAFF